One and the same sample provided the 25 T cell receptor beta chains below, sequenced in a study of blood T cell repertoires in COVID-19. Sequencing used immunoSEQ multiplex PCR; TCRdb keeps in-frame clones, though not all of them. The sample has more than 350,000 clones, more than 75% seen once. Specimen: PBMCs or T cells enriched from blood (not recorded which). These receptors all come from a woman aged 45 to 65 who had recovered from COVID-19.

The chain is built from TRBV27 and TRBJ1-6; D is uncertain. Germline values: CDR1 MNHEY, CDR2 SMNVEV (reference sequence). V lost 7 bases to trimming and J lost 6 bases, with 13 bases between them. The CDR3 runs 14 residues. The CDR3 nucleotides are TGTGCCAGCAAAGAAAGACATTTTAATTCACCCCTCCACTTT. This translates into CASKERHFNSPLHF.

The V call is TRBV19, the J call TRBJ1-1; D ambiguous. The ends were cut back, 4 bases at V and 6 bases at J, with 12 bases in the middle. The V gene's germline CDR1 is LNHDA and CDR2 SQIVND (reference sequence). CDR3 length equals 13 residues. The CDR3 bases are TGTGCCAGTAGTACCGTGGAGGGCGCTGAAGCTTTCTTT. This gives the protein CASSTVEGAEAFF. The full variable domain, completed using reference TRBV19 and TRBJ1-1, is DGGITQSPKYLFRKEGQNVTLSCEQNLNHDAMYWYRQDPGQGLRLIYYSQIVNDFQKGDIAEGYSVSREKKESFPLTVTSAQKNPTAFYLCASSTVEGAEAFFGQGTRLTVV.

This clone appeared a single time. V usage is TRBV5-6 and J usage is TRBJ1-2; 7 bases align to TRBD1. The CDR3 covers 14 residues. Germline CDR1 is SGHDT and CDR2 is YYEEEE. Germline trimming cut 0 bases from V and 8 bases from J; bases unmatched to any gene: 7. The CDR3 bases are TGTGCCAGCAGCTTGGAAGGGGGCGCGAAAGGCTACACCTTC. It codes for CASSLEGGAKGYTF.

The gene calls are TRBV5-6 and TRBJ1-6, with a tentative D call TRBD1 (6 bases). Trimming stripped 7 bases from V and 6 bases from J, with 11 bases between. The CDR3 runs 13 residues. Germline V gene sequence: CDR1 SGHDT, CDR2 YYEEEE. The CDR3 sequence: CASRGGGNSPLHF. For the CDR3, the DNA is TGTGCCAGCCGAGGGGGTGGTAATTCACCCCTCCACTTT.

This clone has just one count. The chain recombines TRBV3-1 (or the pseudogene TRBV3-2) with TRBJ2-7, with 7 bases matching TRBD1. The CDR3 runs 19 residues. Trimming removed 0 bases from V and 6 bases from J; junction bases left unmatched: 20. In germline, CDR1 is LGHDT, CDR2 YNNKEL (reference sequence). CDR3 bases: TGTGCCAGCAGCCAAGATCGGGGTCAGGGGGAACGTTTCTGCGGCGAGCAGTACTTC. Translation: CASSQDRGQGERFCGEQYF.

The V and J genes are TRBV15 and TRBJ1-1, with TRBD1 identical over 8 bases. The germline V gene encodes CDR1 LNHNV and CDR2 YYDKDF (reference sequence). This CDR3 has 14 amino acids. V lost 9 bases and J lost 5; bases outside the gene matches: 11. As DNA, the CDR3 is TGTGCCACTGGGGGACAGGCCCTAAAGACTGAAGCTTTCTTT. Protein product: CATGGQALKTEAFF.

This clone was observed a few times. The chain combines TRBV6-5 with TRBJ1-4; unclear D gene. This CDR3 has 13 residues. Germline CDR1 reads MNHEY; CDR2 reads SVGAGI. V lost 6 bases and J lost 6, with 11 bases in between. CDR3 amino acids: CASRGGADEKLFF. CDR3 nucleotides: TGTGCCAGCAGGGGAGGAGCGGATGAAAAACTGTTTTTT.

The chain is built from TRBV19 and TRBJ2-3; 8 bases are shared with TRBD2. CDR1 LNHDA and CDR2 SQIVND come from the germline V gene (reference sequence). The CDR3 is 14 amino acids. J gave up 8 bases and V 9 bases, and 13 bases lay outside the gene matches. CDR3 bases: TGTGCCAGGGTCGGGGGGGCCAGTTATAGTACGCAGTATTTT. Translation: CARVGGASYSTQYF.

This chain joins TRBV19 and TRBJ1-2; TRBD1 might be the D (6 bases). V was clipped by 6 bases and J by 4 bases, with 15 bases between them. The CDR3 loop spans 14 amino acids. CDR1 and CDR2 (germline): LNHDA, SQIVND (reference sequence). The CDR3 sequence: CASRTNGQFYGYTF. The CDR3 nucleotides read TGTGCCAGTAGGACAAACGGACAGTTCTATGGCTACACCTTC. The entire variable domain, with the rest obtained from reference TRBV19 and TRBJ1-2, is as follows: DGGITQSPKYLFRKEGQNVTLSCEQNLNHDAMYWYRQDPGQGLRLIYYSQIVNDFQKGDIAEGYSVSREKKESFPLTVTSAQKNPTAFYLCASRTNGQFYGYTFGSGTRLTVV.

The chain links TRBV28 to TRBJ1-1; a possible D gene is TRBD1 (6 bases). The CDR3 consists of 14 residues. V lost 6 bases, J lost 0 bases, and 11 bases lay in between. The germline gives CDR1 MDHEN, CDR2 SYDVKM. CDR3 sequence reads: CASRAGTLNTEAFF. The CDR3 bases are TGTGCCAGCAGAGCAGGGACACTGAACACTGAAGCTTTCTTT.

CDR3 amino acids: CASRSPSRLNTEAFF. The CDR3 nucleotides are TGTGCCAGCAGATCCCCCTCCCGGTTGAACACTGAAGCTTTCTTT. This rearrangement joins TRBV28 to TRBJ1-1, with unresolved D. The CDR3 has 15 amino acids. V lost 6 bases, J lost 0 bases, and 14 bases lay in between. The germline V gene encodes CDR1 MDHEN and CDR2 SYDVKM.

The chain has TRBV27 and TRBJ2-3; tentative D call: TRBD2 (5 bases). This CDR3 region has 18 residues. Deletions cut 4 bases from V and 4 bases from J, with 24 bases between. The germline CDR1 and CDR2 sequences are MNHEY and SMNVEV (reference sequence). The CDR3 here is CASSSSTGLPSGADTQYF. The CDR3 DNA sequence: TGTGCCAGCAGTTCGTCAACCGGACTGCCTAGTGGGGCAGATACGCAGTATTTT.

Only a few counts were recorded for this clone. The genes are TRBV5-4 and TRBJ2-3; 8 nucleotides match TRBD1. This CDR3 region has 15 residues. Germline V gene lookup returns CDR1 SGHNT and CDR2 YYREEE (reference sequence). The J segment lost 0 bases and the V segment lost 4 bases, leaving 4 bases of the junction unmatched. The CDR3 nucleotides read TGTGCCAGCAGCCTTGGGGACAGGAGCACAGATACGCAGTATTTT. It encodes CASSLGDRSTDTQYF. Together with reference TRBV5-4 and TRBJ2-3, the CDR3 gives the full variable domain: ETGVTQSPTHLIKTRGQQVTLRCSSQSGHNTVSWYQQALGQGPQFIFQYYREEENGRGNFPPRFSGLQFPNYSSELNVNALELDDSALYLCASSLGDRSTDTQYFGPGTRLTVL.

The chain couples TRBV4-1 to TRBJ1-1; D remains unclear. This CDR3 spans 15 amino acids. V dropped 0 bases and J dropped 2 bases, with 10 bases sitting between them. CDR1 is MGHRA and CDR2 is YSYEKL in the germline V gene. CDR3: CASSQDPGSNTEAFF. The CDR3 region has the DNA TGCGCCAGCAGCCAAGATCCGGGAAGTAACACTGAAGCTTTCTTT.

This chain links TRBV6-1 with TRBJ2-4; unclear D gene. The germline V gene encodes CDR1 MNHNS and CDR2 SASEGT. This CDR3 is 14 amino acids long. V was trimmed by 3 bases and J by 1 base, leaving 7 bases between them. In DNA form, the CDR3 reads TGTGCCAGCAGTGAGAGTGGTGCCAAAAACATTCAGTACTTC. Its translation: CASSESGAKNIQYF.

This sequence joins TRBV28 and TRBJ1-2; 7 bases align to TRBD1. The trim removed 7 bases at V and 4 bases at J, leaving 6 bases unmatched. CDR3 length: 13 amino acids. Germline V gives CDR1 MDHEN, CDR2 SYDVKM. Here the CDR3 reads CASTSGGTYGYTF. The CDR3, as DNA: TGTGCCAGCACCTCAGGGGGGACCTATGGCTACACCTTC.

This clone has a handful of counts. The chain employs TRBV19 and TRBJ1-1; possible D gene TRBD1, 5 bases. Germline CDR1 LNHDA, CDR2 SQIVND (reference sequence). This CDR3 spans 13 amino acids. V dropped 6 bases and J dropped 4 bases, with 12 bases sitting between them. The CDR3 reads CASSIQRGTEAFF. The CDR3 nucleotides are TGTGCCAGTAGCATTCAAAGGGGCACTGAAGCTTTCTTT. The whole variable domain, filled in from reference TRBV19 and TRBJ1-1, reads DGGITQSPKYLFRKEGQNVTLSCEQNLNHDAMYWYRQDPGQGLRLIYYSQIVNDFQKGDIAEGYSVSREKKESFPLTVTSAQKNPTAFYLCASSIQRGTEAFFGQGTRLTVV.

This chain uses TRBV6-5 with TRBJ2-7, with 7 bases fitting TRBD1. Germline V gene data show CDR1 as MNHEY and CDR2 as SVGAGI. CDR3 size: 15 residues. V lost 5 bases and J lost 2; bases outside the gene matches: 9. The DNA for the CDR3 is TGTGCCAGCAGTCTATACGGGACAGAGGCCTACGAGCAGTACTTC. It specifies CASSLYGTEAYEQYF.

CDR3 residues: CASSVTGINYGYTF. CDR3 DNA sequence: TGTGCCAGCAGCGTAACAGGGATTAACTATGGCTACACCTTC. This sequence joins TRBV7-9 and TRBJ1-2, with D possibly TRBD1 on 6 matching bases. Looked up from germline, CDR1 is SEHNR and CDR2 is FQNEAQ (reference sequence). CDR3 length: 14 residues. Deletions cut 5 bases from V and 1 base from J, with 11 bases between.

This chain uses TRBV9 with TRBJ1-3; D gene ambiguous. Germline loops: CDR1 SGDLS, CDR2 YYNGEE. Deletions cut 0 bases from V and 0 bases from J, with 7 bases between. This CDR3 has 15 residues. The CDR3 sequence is CASSVDGDSGNTIYF. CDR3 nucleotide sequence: TGTGCCAGCAGCGTAGACGGAGACTCTGGAAACACCATATATTTT.

The CDR3 DNA is TGTGCCAGTAGTATCACACAGGTCGGCTATGGCTACACCTTC. Its translation: CASSITQVGYGYTF. The chain combines TRBV19 with TRBJ1-2; TRBD1 is a possible D gene (5 bases). Trimming stripped 3 bases from V and 4 bases from J, with 12 bases between. CDR3 length: 14 residues. Germline V gene lookup returns CDR1 LNHDA and CDR2 SQIVND (reference sequence). The variable domain in full, completed from reference TRBV19 and TRBJ1-2, reads DGGITQSPKYLFRKEGQNVTLSCEQNLNHDAMYWYRQDPGQGLRLIYYSQIVNDFQKGDIAEGYSVSREKKESFPLTVTSAQKNPTAFYLCASSITQVGYGYTFGSGTRLTVV.

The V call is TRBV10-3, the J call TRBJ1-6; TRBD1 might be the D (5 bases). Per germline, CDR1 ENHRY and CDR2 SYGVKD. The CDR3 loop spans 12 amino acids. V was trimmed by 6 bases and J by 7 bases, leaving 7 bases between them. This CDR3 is CAISSGNSPLHF. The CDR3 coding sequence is TGTGCCATCAGCTCAGGGAATTCACCCCTCCACTTT.

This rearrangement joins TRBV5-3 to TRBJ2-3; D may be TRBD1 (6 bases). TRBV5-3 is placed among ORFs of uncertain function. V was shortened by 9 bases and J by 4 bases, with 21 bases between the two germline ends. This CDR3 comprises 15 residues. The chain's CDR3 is CAIRSPPRGADTQYF. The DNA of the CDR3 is TGTGCCATCAGAAGCCCCCCCAGGGGCGCAGATACGCAGTATTTT.

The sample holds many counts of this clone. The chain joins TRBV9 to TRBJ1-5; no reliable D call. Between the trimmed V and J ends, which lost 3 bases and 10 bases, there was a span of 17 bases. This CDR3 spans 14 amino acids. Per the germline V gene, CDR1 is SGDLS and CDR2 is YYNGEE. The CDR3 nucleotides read TGTGCCAGCAGCGAGAGGGCAGTTGAGGGACCCCAGCATTTT. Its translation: CASSERAVEGPQHF.

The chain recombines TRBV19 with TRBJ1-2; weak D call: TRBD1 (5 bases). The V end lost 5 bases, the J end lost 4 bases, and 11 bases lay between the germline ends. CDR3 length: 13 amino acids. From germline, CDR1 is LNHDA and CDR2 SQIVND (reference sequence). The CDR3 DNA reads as TGTGCCAGTAGTGGGGCAGGCCCCTATGGCTACACCTTC. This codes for CASSGAGPYGYTF.